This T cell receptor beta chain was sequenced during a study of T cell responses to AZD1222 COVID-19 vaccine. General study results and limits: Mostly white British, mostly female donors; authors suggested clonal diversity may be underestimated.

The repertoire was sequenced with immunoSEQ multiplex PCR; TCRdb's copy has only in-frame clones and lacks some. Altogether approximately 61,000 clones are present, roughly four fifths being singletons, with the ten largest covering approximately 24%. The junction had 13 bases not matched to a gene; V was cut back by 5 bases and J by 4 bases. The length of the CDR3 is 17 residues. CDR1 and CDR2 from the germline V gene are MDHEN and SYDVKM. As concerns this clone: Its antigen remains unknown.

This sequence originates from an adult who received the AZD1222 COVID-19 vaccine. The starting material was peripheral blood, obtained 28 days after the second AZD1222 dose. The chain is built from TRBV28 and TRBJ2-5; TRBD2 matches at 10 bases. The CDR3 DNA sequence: TGTGCCAGCAGTCCCGCAGGGGCTAGCGGGAGTAGAGAGACCCAGTACTTC. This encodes CASSPAGASGSRETQYF. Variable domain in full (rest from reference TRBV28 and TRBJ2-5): DVKVTQSSRYLVKRTGEKVFLECVQDMDHENMFWYRQDPGLGLRLIYFSYDVKMKEKGDIPEGYSVSREKKERFSLILESASTNQTSMYLCASSPAGASGSRETQYFGPGTRLLVL.